This TCR beta chain was sequenced for a study of cytomegalovirus exposure and HLA in healthy donors. Study-wide background: Researchers found that about 84% of over 350 genotyped donors fell within the Caucasian-associated ancestry cluster. Study findings and constraints: Later work found that TCR association rates differed between HLA loci; DRB1 had the most and HLA-C the fewest. Researchers left out some V segments, among them TRBV6-2 and TRBV6-3, as indistinguishable.

The CDR3 is 14 residues long. Germline V gene data show CDR1 as KGHSH and CDR2 as LQKENI. The ends were cut back, 3 bases at V and 3 bases at J, with 12 bases in the middle. Both 60 Vbeta primers and 13 Jbeta primers went into the PCR. Repertoires were generated with immunoSEQ multiplex PCR, while TCRdb's copy carries only in-frame clones and drops some. The sample has around 210,000 clones; 70% to 80% are singletons. As concerns this clone: The antigen remains unidentified.

The clonotype originates from a male donor in good health and CMV-seropositive. This chain uses TRBV18 with TRBJ2-7; possibly TRBD2 for D (6 bases). Sequencing was carried out using PBMCs. CDR3 residues: CASSPLDYNYEQYF. The CDR3 DNA reads as TGTGCCAGCTCACCGCTGGACTACAACTACGAGCAGTACTTC.